This T cell receptor beta chain is from a study of CD8 T cells in Susac syndrome. Overall study: Blood was drawn from patients with Susac syndrome. At that point, they were therapy-naive, on corticosteroids, or on intravenous immunoglobulin alone.

Study outcomes and limitations: The authors found about 17 Susac-specific public clones in total CD8+ repertoires and about 5 in CD8+ TEMRA repertoires. Susac CD8+ clonal expansion peaked in TEMRA cells and active patients.

Note on this clonotype: What it binds is not known.

Negative isolation yielded CD4+ and CD8+ T cells, and FACS enriched TEMRA cells. The CDR3 consists of 15 residues. Germline V gene sequence: CDR1 GTSNPN, CDR2 SVGIG (reference sequence). Trimming removed 2 bases at V and 0 bases at J, with 8 bases between. RNA amounts of about 0.5 to 1 ug underwent reverse transcription with random hexamers. TCRdb re-called the immunoSEQ multiplex PCR reads through MiXCR, storing one row per CDR3 protein. This sample has 200,000 or so distinct CDR3 sequences, with 85% to 95% found just once. The sample was CD8+ T cells from PBMCs. The rearrangement links TRBV30 to TRBJ2-6, with D hard to call. This sequence originates from a human donor with Susac syndrome. The CDR3 loop is CAWSPGSSGANVLTF. CDR3 nucleotide sequence: TGTGCCTGGAGTCCCGGTTCCTCTGGGGCCAACGTCCTGACTTTC.